This is a list of T cell receptor beta chains from one sample in a study of blood T cell repertoires in COVID-19. Sequenced by immunoSEQ multiplex PCR; TCRdb stores in-frame clones only, minus some. The data hold some 130,000 clones, with 65% to 85% observed a single time. Sequencing was performed on peripheral blood. The origin of the receptors is a man aged 70 or older with acute or convalescent COVID-19. Both conserved end residues are trimmed from each CDR3.

v_call | cdr3_aa
TRBV19 | ASTGTGTGNTEAF
TRBV7-2 | ASSQGAGGRK
TRBV5-1 | ASSWDRNTEAF
TRBV28 | ASSSGTNYGYT
TRBV28 | ASSFFSRRRLQETQY
TRBV18 | ASSRDRTSQGVIQY
TRBV29-1 | SVEGSVDRPNTEAF
TRBV19 | ASSSSGGETQY
TRBV28 | ASSLSLGARGYT
TRBV11-2 | ASSLVRQETQY
TRBV29-1 | SVEEPQGQF
TRBV7-8 | ASSSRPGQGAGGYT
TRBV3-1/TRBV3-2 | ASSQATNTEAF
TRBV18 | ASSNRDRSASGANVLT